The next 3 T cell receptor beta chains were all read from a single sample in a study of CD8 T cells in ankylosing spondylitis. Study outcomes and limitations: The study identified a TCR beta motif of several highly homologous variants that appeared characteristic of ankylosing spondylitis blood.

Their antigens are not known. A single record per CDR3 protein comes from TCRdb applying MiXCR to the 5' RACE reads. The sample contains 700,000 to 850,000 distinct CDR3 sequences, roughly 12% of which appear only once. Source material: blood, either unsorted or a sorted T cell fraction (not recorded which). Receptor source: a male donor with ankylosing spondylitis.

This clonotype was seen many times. The CDR3 reads CRPVEADQETQYF. The CDR3 nucleotides read TGCCGCCCGGTAGAGGCGGATCAAGAGACCCAGTACTTC. This chain links TRBV20-1 with TRBJ2-5; unclear D gene. Germline CDR1 DFQATT, CDR2 SNEGSKA (reference sequence). The CDR3 is 13 amino acids.

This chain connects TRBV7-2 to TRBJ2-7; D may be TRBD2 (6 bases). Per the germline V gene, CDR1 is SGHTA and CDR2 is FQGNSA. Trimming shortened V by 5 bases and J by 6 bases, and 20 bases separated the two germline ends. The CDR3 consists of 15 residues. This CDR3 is CASSQIAVLRGEQYF. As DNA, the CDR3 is TGTGCCAGCAGCCAGATAGCGGTTTTAAGGGGCGAGCAGTACTTC.

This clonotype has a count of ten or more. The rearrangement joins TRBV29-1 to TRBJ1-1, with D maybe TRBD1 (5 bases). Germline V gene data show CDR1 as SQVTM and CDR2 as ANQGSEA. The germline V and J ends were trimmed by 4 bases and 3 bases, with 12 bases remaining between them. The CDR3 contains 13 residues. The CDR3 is CSVAPLRDTEAFF. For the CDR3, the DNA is TGCAGCGTTGCCCCACTCAGGGACACTGAAGCTTTCTTT.